These 32 T cell receptor beta chains originate from one sample sequenced in a study of response to subunit inactivated influenza vaccine. TCRdb processed the RT-PCR reads anew with MiXCR; each CDR3 protein has one entry. The profile shows about 650,000 distinct CDR3 sequences, roughly 14% of them singletons. The material was PBMCs from blood, obtained 11 to 12 days after vaccination. These receptors all stem from a man aged 50 or older who received an inactivated influenza vaccine.

In DNA form, the CDR3 reads TGTGCCAGCAGCTCCCTCATACGGGGAGCGGCTTTCTTT. Its translation: CASSSLIRGAAFF. J is TRBJ1-1 and V is TRBV7-2; no firm D call. The CDR3 consists of 13 residues. V was shortened by 4 bases and J by 11 bases, with 17 bases between the two germline ends. Germline V gene data show CDR1 as SGHTA and CDR2 as FQGNSA.

The CDR3 here is CASSPDGPSYEQYF. The CDR3 DNA sequence: TGCGCCAGCAGCCCAGACGGACCGTCCTACGAGCAGTACTTC. J is TRBJ2-7 and V is TRBV5-1; no definite D call. CDR1 and CDR2 (germline): SGHRS, YFSETQ. The CDR3 runs 14 residues. With 4 bases removed from V and 1 base from J, the gap between germline ends came to 12 bases.

V and J are TRBV20-1 and TRBJ2-7; 8 bases match TRBD1. CDR3 length equals 16 residues. With 3 bases clipped from V and 3 bases from J, the junction kept 13 bases outside the gene matches. CDR1 is DFQATT and CDR2 is SNEGSKA in the germline V gene (reference sequence). Written as DNA, the CDR3 is TGCAGTGCTAGTAATCACGCCGGGACAGGCCTCTACGAGCAGTACTTC. Translation gives CSASNHAGTGLYEQYF.

The sample holds a few counts of this clonotype. The genes are TRBV12-3 or TRBV12-4 and TRBJ2-5; the D call may be TRBD1 or TRBD2 (5 bases each). The CDR3 runs to 15 residues. With 7 bases removed from V and 7 bases from J, the gap between germline ends came to 22 bases. For the CDR3, the DNA is TGTGCCAGCACTTTGGACGGGATTCGGGGCGGGACCCAGTACTTC. Amino acid sequence: CASTLDGIRGGTQYF.

This clonotype was detected many times. The chain combines TRBV10-3 with TRBJ2-7; TRBD2 might be the D (7 bases). Germline values: CDR1 ENHRY, CDR2 SYGVKD. The CDR3 loop spans 13 amino acids. V was shortened by 10 bases and J by 1 base, with 14 bases between the two germline ends. The CDR3 DNA is TGTGCCAGCCACAGGGAGGGTTCCTACGAGCAGTACTTC. Translating gives CASHREGSYEQYF.

This clonotype was recorded a few times. The chain combines TRBV10-3 with TRBJ2-1, with a possible D match to TRBD1 (6 bases). The CDR3 has 16 residues. Trimming shortened V by 3 bases and J by 9 bases, and 21 bases separated the two germline ends. Germline V gene data show CDR1 as ENHRY and CDR2 as SYGVKD. DNA of the CDR3: TGTGCCATCAGTGATATTTTCAGGACCGCCAGGGGTGAGCAGTTCTTC. It is translated as CAISDIFRTARGEQFF.

The rearrangement uses TRBV11-2 and TRBJ2-7, with 9 bases fitting TRBD2. CDR3 length: 15 residues. The germline CDR1 and CDR2 sequences are SGHAT and FQNNGV. J was trimmed by 3 bases and V by 5 bases; bases with no gene match: 8. The CDR3 DNA sequence: TGTGCCAGCAGCGCGTTTAGCGGGAGTGGCTACGAGCAGTACTTC. Encoded protein: CASSAFSGSGYEQYF.

This clonotype was seen at least ten times. The rearrangement links TRBV4-2 to TRBJ1-1; the D is unclear. This CDR3 has 14 amino acids. CDR1 and CDR2 from the germline V gene are LGHNA and YNFKEQ. V dropped 1 base and J dropped 3 bases, with 9 bases sitting between them. CDR3 residues: CASSQGGVDTEAFF. CDR3 nucleotides: TGTGCCAGCAGCCAAGGTGGGGTCGACACTGAAGCTTTCTTT.

This clonotype came up a few times. V and J are TRBV29-1 and TRBJ1-1; D gene unclear. Looked up from germline, CDR1 is SQVTM and CDR2 is ANQGSEA. There are 15 residues in the CDR3. The germline V and J ends were trimmed by 3 bases and 3 bases, with 17 bases remaining between them. The CDR3 nucleotides read TGCAGCGTTGAGTCGGAACGGGAGATGGACACTGAAGCTTTCTTT. As protein: CSVESEREMDTEAFF.

This clonotype has only a few counts. The J gene is TRBJ2-4, the V gene TRBV12-3 or TRBV12-4, with D perhaps assigned TRBD1 or TRBD2 (5 bases each). CDR3 size: 16 residues. Trimming took off 5 bases at V and 1 base at J, with 15 bases between the two ends. The CDR3 region has the DNA TGTGCCAGCAGTGGCCGGGGCCAGATGGCCAAAAACATTCAGTACTTC. Protein product: CASSGRGQMAKNIQYF.

The chain is built from TRBV5-1 and TRBJ2-2; D unclear. V was shortened by 2 bases and J by 0 bases, with 14 bases between the two germline ends. Germline V gives CDR1 SGHRS, CDR2 YFSETQ. The CDR3 is 17 residues long. CDR3 amino acids: CASSFGPTIPNTGELFF. The CDR3 DNA follows: TGCGCCAGCAGCTTTGGGCCAACTATACCGAACACCGGGGAGCTGTTTTTT. Together with reference TRBV5-1 and TRBJ2-2, the CDR3 gives the full variable domain: KAGVTQTPRYLIKTRGQQVTLSCSPISGHRSVSWYQQTPGQGLQFLFEYFSETQRNKGNFPGRFSGRQFSNSRSEMNVSTLELGDSALYLCASSFGPTIPNTGELFFGEGSRLTVL.

This clonotype has only a few counts. The genes are TRBV4-1 and TRBJ2-7; D possibly corresponds to TRBD2 (5 bases). The CDR3 has 12 residues. Germline values: CDR1 MGHRA, CDR2 YSYEKL. V was pared by 0 bases and J by 7 bases, with 7 bases between. The CDR3 here is CASSQERGEQYF. CDR3 DNA: TGCGCCAGCAGCCAAGAACGCGGGGAGCAGTACTTC.

V and J are TRBV24-1 and TRBJ2-5; D is possibly TRBD1 (7 bases). Germline V gene sequence: CDR1 KGHDR, CDR2 SFDVKD. This CDR3 comprises 15 residues. V lost 0 bases and J lost 5, with 12 bases in between. For the CDR3, the DNA is TGTGCCACCAGTGATTTGACAGGGGCGGGGGAGACCCAGTACTTC. Its protein product is CATSDLTGAGETQYF.

The J gene is TRBJ2-3, the V gene TRBV5-1; D is possibly TRBD2 (6 bases). This CDR3 is 16 amino acids long. Trimming removed 0 bases at V and 2 bases at J, with 13 bases between. Germline V gene data show CDR1 as SGHRS and CDR2 as YFSETQ. For the CDR3, the DNA is TGCGCCAGCAGCTTGGGATACGGGAGAGACACAGATACGCAGTATTTT. Its protein product is CASSLGYGRDTDTQYF.

This clonotype has only one observation. The chain joins TRBV4-1 to TRBJ2-1; 8 positions agree with TRBD2. With V trimmed by 6 bases and J by 7 bases, 8 bases remained unmatched. The CDR3 extends over 14 amino acids. Germline CDR1 reads MGHRA; CDR2 reads YSYEKL. CDR3 sequence reads: CASSRGGAFNEQFF. The CDR3 DNA reads TGCGCCAGCAGTCGGGGGGGGGCATTTAATGAGCAGTTCTTC.

The chain is built from TRBV20-1 and TRBJ2-1, with TRBD2 identical over 8 bases. This CDR3 is 15 amino acids long. Germline V gives CDR1 DFQATT, CDR2 SNEGSKA (reference sequence). The V gene end was trimmed by 1 base and the J gene end by 2 bases; junction bases not matched to a gene: 4. CDR3 region: CSARATSGPYNEQFF. For the CDR3, the DNA is TGCAGTGCTAGAGCAACTAGCGGTCCCTACAATGAGCAGTTCTTC.

This clonotype was seen a few times. The DNA for the CDR3 is TGTGCCAGCAGCTTAGGAAGGGCCGCAGATACGCAGTATTTT. This encodes CASSLGRAADTQYF. This chain connects TRBV11-3 to TRBJ2-3; D unresolved. Trimming cost V 1 base and J 4 bases, with 9 bases left between them. CDR1 is SGHNT, CDR2 YENEEA, per germline. The CDR3 totals 14 residues.

On this clonotype: With a much larger clone just one base away, this may be a read error. The chain combines TRBV5-1 with TRBJ2-7, with D possibly TRBD1 on 6 matching bases. Germline-derived CDR1 and CDR2 are SGHRS and YFSETQ. There are 14 residues in the CDR3. Trimming took 9 bases from V and 5 from J, leaving 21 bases between them. In DNA, the CDR3 is TGCGCCATCTCGTCTTGGCAGGGGTTGGACGAGCAGTACTTC. It specifies CAISSWQGLDEQYF.

This clonotype was counted between two and nine times. This chain uses TRBV7-9 with TRBJ2-7; D not resolved. Germline lookup yields CDR1 SEHNR and CDR2 FQNEAQ (reference sequence). The V end lost 2 bases, the J end lost 2 bases, and 7 bases lay between the germline ends. This CDR3 comprises 13 residues. The CDR3 spells CASSLRRAYEQYF. DNA of the CDR3: TGTGCCAGCAGCTTAAGAAGAGCCTACGAGCAGTACTTC. The full variable domain, its missing parts supplied by reference TRBV7-9 and TRBJ2-7, is DTGVSQNPRHKITKRGQNVTFRCDPISEHNRLYWYRQTLGQGPEFLTYFQNEAQLEKSRLLSDRFSAERPKGSFSTLEIQRTEQGDSAMYLCASSLRRAYEQYFGPGTRLTVT.

This chain connects TRBV28 to TRBJ2-2, with a weak D call TRBD2 (5 bases). This CDR3 has 15 amino acids. Looked up from germline, CDR1 is MDHEN and CDR2 is SYDVKM. V was clipped by 4 bases and J by 5 bases, with 14 bases between them. The CDR3 here is CASSSRGPRTGELFF. Written as DNA, the CDR3 is TGTGCCAGCAGTTCCCGAGGGCCTCGGACCGGGGAGCTGTTTTTT.

This sequence joins TRBV13 and TRBJ2-7, with a possible D match to TRBD2 (6 bases). The germline V gene has CDR1 PRHDT and CDR2 FYEKMQ (reference sequence). The V end was cut by 6 bases, the J end by 3 bases, with 12 bases between. CDR3 length: 13 residues. The CDR3 here is CASRSAGSYEQYF. Written as DNA, the CDR3 is TGTGCCAGCAGATCGGCCGGGAGCTACGAGCAGTACTTC.

The chain carries TRBV20-1 and TRBJ1-1, with D possibly TRBD1 on 6 matching bases. Germline values: CDR1 DFQATT, CDR2 SNEGSKA (reference sequence). The CDR3 covers 14 residues. V gave up 3 bases and J gave up 0 bases, with 11 bases separating them. As DNA, the CDR3 is TGCAGTGCTAGGGCGGGACAAATGAACACTGAAGCTTTCTTT. Encoded protein: CSARAGQMNTEAFF.

In its sample, this clonotype was seen a few times. The V gene is TRBV5-1, the J gene TRBJ1-6, with D maybe TRBD1 (5 bases). Germline loops: CDR1 SGHRS, CDR2 YFSETQ. V gave up 4 bases and J gave up 8 bases, with 13 bases separating them. The CDR3 has 14 residues. CDR3 sequence reads: CASSTGWGDSPLHF. The CDR3 DNA reads as TGCGCCAGCAGCACCGGTTGGGGCGATTCACCCCTCCACTTT.

This clonotype appeared a few times. The CDR3 DNA follows: TGTGCCAGCAGCTTCCGGCGGGGGGTCACAGATACGCAGTATTTT. Its translation is CASSFRRGVTDTQYF. The rearrangement joins TRBV7-2 to TRBJ2-3; 8 bases match TRBD2. J lost 2 bases, V lost 3 bases, and 4 bases had no gene match. CDR1 SGHTA and CDR2 FQGNSA come from the germline V gene. CDR3 length: 15 residues. The full variable domain, rest sourced from reference TRBV7-2 and TRBJ2-3, is GAGVSQSPSNKVTEKGKDVELRCDPISGHTALYWYRQSLGQGLEFLIYFQGNSAPDKSGLPSDRFSAERTGGSVSTLTIQRTQQEDSAVYLCASSFRRGVTDTQYFGPGTRLTVL.

The chain combines TRBV7-2 with TRBJ2-7, with 7 bases that match TRBD1. Germline V CDR1 and CDR2: SGHTA, FQGNSA. The CDR3 consists of 14 residues. Unmatched junction bases numbered 5, after V lost 3 bases and J lost 3 bases. In DNA, the CDR3 is TGTGCCAGCAGCTTGACAGGGATGGACTACGAGCAGTACTTC. It codes for CASSLTGMDYEQYF. The full variable domain, in which reference TRBV7-2 and TRBJ2-7 provide the parts outside the CDR3, is GAGVSQSPSNKVTEKGKDVELRCDPISGHTALYWYRQSLGQGLEFLIYFQGNSAPDKSGLPSDRFSAERTGGSVSTLTIQRTQQEDSAVYLCASSLTGMDYEQYFGPGTRLTVT.

V is TRBV24-1 and J is TRBJ2-2; TRBD1 is a possible D gene (6 bases). Germline V lookup: CDR1 KGHDR, CDR2 SFDVKD. The CDR3 spans 16 residues. The germline V and J ends were trimmed by 3 bases and 2 bases, with 12 bases remaining between them. The DNA of the CDR3 is TGTGCCACCAGTGATGACCGGGACAAAAACACCGGGGAGCTGTTTTTT. Translation gives CATSDDRDKNTGELFF.

The CDR3 reads CASSLAFGNYNEQFF. In nucleotides, the CDR3 is TGTGCCAGCAGCTTAGCGTTCGGCAACTACAATGAGCAGTTCTTC. The gene calls are TRBV7-2 and TRBJ2-1; D not resolved. Trimming removed 0 bases at V and 3 bases at J, with 9 bases between. Germline-derived CDR1 and CDR2 are SGHTA and FQGNSA. This CDR3 has 15 residues.

This clonotype was recorded a few times. This chain connects TRBV11-2 to TRBJ2-5, with 13 bases matching TRBD2. The germline V gene encodes CDR1 SGHAT and CDR2 FQNNGV. The CDR3 contains 19 residues. The junction had 12 bases not matched to a gene; V was cut back by 1 base and J by 4 bases. The CDR3 DNA is TGTGCCAGCAGCTTAGGGACGGCCGGACTAGCGGGAGTTAGAGAGACCCAGTACTTC. As protein: CASSLGTAGLAGVRETQYF. Full variable domain (rest looked up from reference TRBV11-2 and TRBJ2-5): EAGVAQSPRYKIIEKRQSVAFWCNPISGHATLYWYQQILGQGPKLLIQFQNNGVVDDSQLPKDRFSAERLKGVDSTLKIQPAKLEDSAVYLCASSLGTAGLAGVRETQYFGPGTRLLVL.

This clonotype has a handful of counts. Relative to the germline gene, one junction end is altered; a read error may explain this. The chain has TRBV15 and TRBJ2-7, with D uncertain. This CDR3 region has 12 residues. Germline CDR1 LNHNV, CDR2 YYDKDF (reference sequence). The DNA of the CDR3 is TGTGCCACGAGCAGAGTCCCATGGGAGCAGTACTTC. Its translation is CATSRVPWEQYF. Variable domain in full (rest from reference TRBV15 and TRBJ2-7): DAMVIQNPRYQVTQFGKPVTLSCSQTLNHNVMYWYQQKSSQAPKLLFHYYDKDFNNEADTPDNFQSRRPNTSFCFLDIRSPGLGDTAMYLCATSRVPWEQYFGPGTRLTVT.

This chain connects TRBV2 to TRBJ2-5, with D possibly TRBD1 on 5 matching bases. This CDR3 is built from 14 residues. Germline V lookup: CDR1 SNHLY, CDR2 FYNNEI. Trimming took off 2 bases at V and 0 bases at J, with 7 bases between the two ends. In DNA form, the CDR3 reads TGTGCCAGCAGTGAAACAGGAAACCAAGAGACCCAGTACTTC. It specifies CASSETGNQETQYF.

The chain couples TRBV7-8 to TRBJ1-3; a possible D gene is TRBD1 (5 bases). Trimming shortened V by 8 bases and J by 4 bases, and 15 bases separated the two germline ends. Germline assignment: CDR1 SGHVS and CDR2 FQNEAQ. This CDR3 has 14 amino acids. CDR3 protein: CASANRRTGNTIYF. The CDR3 nucleotides read TGTGCCAGCGCCAACAGGCGCACAGGAAACACCATATATTTT.

The sample holds many counts of this clonotype. V is TRBV11-2 and J is TRBJ2-1, with a weak D call TRBD2 (6 bases). The CDR3 sequence is 18 residues long. Per the germline V gene, CDR1 is SGHAT and CDR2 is FQNNGV. Trimming took 0 bases from V and 6 from J, leaving 21 bases between them. The CDR3 spells CASSLDLAEARRRNEQFF. The CDR3 DNA sequence: TGTGCCAGCAGCTTAGACTTAGCGGAGGCAAGAAGACGCAATGAGCAGTTCTTC.